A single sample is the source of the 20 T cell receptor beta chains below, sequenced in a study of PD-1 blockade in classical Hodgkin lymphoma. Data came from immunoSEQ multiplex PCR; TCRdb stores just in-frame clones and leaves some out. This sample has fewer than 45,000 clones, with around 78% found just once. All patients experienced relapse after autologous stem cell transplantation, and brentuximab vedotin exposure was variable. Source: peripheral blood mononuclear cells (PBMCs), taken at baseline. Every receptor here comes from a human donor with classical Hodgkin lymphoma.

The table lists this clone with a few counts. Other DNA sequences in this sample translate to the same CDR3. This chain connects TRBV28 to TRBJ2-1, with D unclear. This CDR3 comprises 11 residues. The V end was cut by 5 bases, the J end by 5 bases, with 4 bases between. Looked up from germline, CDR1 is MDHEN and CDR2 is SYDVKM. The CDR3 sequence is CASSPHNEQFF. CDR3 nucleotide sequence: TGTGCCAGCAGTCCCCACAATGAGCAGTTCTTC.

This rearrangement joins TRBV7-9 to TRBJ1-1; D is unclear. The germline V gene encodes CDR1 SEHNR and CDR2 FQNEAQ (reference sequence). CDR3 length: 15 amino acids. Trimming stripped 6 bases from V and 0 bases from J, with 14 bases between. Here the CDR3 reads CASRSSGFVNTEAFF. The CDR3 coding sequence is TGTGCCAGCAGGTCCTCGGGCTTTGTGAACACTGAAGCTTTCTTT.

The CDR3 DNA reads TGTGCCATCATTAACCGGGGAGAGTCGAATCAGCCCCAGCATTTT. Amino acids: CAIINRGESNQPQHF. The V and J genes are TRBV10-3 and TRBJ1-5; no clear D gene. The germline CDR1 and CDR2 sequences are ENHRY and SYGVKD. This CDR3 spans 15 amino acids. V was trimmed by 7 bases and J by 4 bases, leaving 17 bases between them.

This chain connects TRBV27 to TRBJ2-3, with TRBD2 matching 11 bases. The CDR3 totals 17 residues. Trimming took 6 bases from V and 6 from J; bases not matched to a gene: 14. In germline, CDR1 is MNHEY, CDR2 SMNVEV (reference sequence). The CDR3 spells CASSPGGLAGGVDTQYF. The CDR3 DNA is TGTGCCAGCAGCCCCGGGGGGCTAGCGGGAGGAGTGGATACGCAGTATTTT.

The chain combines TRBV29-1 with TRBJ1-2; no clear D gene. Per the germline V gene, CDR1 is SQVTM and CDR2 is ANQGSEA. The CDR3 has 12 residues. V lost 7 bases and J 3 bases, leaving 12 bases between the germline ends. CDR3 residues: CSGRSTDYGYTF. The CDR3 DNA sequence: TGCAGCGGGCGTTCTACTGACTATGGCTACACCTTC. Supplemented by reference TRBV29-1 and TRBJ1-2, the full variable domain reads SAVISQKPSRDICQRGTSLTIQCQVDSQVTMMFWYRQQPGQSLTLIATANQGSEATYESGFVIDKFPISRPNLTFSTLTVSNMSPEDSSIYLCSGRSTDYGYTFGSGTRLTVV.

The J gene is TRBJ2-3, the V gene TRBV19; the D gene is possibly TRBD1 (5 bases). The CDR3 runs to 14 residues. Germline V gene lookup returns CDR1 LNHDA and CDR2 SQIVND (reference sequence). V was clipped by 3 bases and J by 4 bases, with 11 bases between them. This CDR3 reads CASSIGRGADTQYF. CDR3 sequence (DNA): TGTGCCAGTAGTATTGGTAGGGGTGCAGATACGCAGTATTTT. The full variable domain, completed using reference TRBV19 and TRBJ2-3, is DGGITQSPKYLFRKEGQNVTLSCEQNLNHDAMYWYRQDPGQGLRLIYYSQIVNDFQKGDIAEGYSVSREKKESFPLTVTSAQKNPTAFYLCASSIGRGADTQYFGPGTRLTVL.

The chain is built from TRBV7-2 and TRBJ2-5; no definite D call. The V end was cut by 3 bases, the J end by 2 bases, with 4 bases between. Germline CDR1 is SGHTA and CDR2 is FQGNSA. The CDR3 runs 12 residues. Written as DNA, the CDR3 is TGTGCCAGCAGCTTGGATCAAGAGACCCAGTACTTC. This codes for CASSLDQETQYF.

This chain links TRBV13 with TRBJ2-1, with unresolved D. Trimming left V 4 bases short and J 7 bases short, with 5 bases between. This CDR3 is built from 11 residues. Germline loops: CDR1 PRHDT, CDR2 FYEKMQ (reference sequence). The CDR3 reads CASSSPNEQFF. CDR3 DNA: TGTGCCAGCAGCTCCCCGAATGAGCAGTTCTTC.

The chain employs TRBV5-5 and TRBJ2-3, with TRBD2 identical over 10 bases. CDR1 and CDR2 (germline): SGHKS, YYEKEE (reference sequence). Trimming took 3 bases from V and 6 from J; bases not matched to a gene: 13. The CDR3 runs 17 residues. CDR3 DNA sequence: TGTGCCAGCAGCTCATCACAGGGAGCGGGAGGGCTCGATACGCAGTATTTT. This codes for CASSSSQGAGGLDTQYF.

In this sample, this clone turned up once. The CDR3 reads CASSIKETQYF. In nucleotides, the CDR3 is TGTGCCAGCAGCATTAAAGAGACCCAGTACTTC. The chain employs TRBV21-1 and TRBJ2-5; the table calls TRBD2, which could not be checked here. TRBV21-1 is a pseudogene. This CDR3 has 11 residues.

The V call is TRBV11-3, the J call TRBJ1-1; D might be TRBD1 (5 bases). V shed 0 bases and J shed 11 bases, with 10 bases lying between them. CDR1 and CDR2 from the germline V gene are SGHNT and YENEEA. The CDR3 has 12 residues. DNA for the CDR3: TGTGCCAGCAGCTTAGAGGCCAGGGTGGCTTTCTTT. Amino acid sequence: CASSLEARVAFF. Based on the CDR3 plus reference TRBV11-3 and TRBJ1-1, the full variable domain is EAGVVQSPRYKIIEKKQPVAFWCNPISGHNTLYWYLQNLGQGPELLIRYENEEAVDDSQLPKDRFSAERLKGVDSTLKIQPAELGDSAVYLCASSLEARVAFFGQGTRLTVV.

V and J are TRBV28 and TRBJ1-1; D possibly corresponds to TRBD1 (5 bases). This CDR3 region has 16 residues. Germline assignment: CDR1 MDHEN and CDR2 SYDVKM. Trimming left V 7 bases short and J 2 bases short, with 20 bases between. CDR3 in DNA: TGTGCCAGCAAAACGGGACTGGCAGGGACCAACACTGAAGCTTTCTTT. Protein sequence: CASKTGLAGTNTEAFF.

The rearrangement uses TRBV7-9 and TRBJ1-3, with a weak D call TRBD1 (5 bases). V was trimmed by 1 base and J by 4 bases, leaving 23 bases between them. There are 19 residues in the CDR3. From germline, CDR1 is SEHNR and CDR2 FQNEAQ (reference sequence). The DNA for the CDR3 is TGTGCCAGCAGCTTAGGGACACCGCGGGGTCCGGTTGGGGGAAACACCATATATTTT. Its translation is CASSLGTPRGPVGGNTIYF. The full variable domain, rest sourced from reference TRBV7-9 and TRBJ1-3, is DTGVSQNPRHKITKRGQNVTFRCDPISEHNRLYWYRQTLGQGPEFLTYFQNEAQLEKSRLLSDRFSAERPKGSFSTLEIQRTEQGDSAMYLCASSLGTPRGPVGGNTIYFGEGSWLTVV.

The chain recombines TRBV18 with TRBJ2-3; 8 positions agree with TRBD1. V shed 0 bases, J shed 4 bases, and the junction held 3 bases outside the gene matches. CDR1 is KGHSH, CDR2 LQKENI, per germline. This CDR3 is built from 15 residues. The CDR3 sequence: CASSPPGQGSDTQYF. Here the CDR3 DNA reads TGTGCCAGCTCACCACCCGGACAGGGATCAGATACGCAGTATTTT.

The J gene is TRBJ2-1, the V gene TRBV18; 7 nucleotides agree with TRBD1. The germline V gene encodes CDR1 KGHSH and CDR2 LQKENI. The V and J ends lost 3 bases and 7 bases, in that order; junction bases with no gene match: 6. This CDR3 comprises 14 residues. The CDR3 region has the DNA TGTGCCAGCTCACCCTCGACAGGGAAAAATGAGCAGTTCTTC. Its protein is CASSPSTGKNEQFF. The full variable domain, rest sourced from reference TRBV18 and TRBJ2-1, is NAGVMQNPRHLVRRRGQEARLRCSPMKGHSHVYWYRQLPEEGLKFMVYLQKENIIDESGMPKERFSAEFPKEGPSILRIQQVVRGDSAAYFCASSPSTGKNEQFFGPGTRLTVL.

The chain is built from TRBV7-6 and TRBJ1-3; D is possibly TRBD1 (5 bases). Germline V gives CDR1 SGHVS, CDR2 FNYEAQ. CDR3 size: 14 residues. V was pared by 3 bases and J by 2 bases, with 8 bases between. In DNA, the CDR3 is TGTGCCAGCAGCTTTGGAGGGGCTGGAAACACCATATATTTT. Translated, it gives CASSFGGAGNTIYF.

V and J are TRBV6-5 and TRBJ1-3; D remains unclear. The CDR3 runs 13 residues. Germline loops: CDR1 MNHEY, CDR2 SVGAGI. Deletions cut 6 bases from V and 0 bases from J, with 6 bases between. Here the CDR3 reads CASSIYSGNTIYF. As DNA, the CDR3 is TGTGCCAGCAGCATTTACTCTGGAAACACCATATATTTT.

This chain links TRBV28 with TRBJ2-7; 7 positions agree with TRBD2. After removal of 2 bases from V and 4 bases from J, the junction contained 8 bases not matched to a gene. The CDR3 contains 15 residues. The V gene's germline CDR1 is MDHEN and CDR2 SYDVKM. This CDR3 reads CASSLPQGGTYEQYF. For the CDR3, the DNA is TGTGCCAGCAGTTTACCCCAGGGAGGGACGTACGAGCAGTACTTC.

This CDR3 is CASSPYPGGVGYEQYF. The CDR3 DNA reads TGTGCCAGCAGCCCCTATCCCGGGGGGGTCGGTTACGAGCAGTACTTC. The chain uses TRBV4-2 and TRBJ2-7; 8 nucleotides match TRBD2. V shed 4 bases and J 4 bases; nucleotides not matched to a gene: 12. CDR1 is LGHNA, CDR2 YNFKEQ, per germline. CDR3 size: 16 residues.

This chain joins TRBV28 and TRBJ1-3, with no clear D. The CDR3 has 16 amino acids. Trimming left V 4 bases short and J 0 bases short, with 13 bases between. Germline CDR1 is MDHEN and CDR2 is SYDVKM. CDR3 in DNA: TGTGCCAGCAGTTCCCCCAAAAGGATCTCTGGAAACACCATATATTTT. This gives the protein CASSSPKRISGNTIYF.